This T cell receptor (beta chain) was obtained from a study of vaccination and CD4 T cells after COVID-19. As for time point: late sampling 161 to 241 days after vaccination in a few convalescent patients. As for treatment: approximately 9-day PBMC culture with coronavirus spike peptide pools or control peptides (ViraFEST assay). The assay that was used to sequence DNA from cultured CD4+ T cells was the Oncomine TCR Beta short-read assay. TCRdb re-derived calls from the PCR reads in MiXCR, one entry per CDR3 protein. The top ten hold 8.6% of the sample, which has about 23,000 distinct CDR3 sequences, 30% to 35% seen once. There are 14 residues in the CDR3. Germline V gene data show CDR1 as SNHLY and CDR2 as FYNNEI. V was cut by 3 bases and J by 4 bases, with 10 bases left in between. This clonotype was seen only a few times. Its target is not known.

The starting material was CD4+ T cells from blood, cultured in vitro, obtained about 7 months after SARS-CoV-2 vaccination. This chain connects TRBV2 to TRBJ1-5, with D maybe TRBD1 (5 bases). This sequence was found in a human donor who had recovered from COVID-19. The CDR3 DNA is TGTGCCAGCAGTGACAGGGTCGGTAATCAGCCCCAGCATTTT. It specifies CASSDRVGNQPQHF.